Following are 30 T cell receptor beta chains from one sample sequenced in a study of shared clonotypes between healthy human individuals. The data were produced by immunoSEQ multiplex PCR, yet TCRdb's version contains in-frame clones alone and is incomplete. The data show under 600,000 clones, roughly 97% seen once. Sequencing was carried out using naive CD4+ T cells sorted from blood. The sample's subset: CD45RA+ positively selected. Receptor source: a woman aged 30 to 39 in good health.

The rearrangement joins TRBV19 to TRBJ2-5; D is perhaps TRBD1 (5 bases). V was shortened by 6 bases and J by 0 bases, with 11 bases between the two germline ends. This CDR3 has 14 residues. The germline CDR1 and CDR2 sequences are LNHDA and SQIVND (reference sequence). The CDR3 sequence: CASSHRQNQETQYF. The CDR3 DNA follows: TGTGCCAGTAGCCACCGACAGAACCAAGAGACCCAGTACTTC. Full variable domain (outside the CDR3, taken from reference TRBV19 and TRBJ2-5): DGGITQSPKYLFRKEGQNVTLSCEQNLNHDAMYWYRQDPGQGLRLIYYSQIVNDFQKGDIAEGYSVSREKKESFPLTVTSAQKNPTAFYLCASSHRQNQETQYFGPGTRLLVL.

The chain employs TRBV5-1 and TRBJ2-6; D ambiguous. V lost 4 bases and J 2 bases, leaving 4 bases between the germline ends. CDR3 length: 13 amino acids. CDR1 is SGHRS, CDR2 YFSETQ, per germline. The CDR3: CASSAAGANVLTF. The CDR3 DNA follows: TGCGCCAGCAGCGCCGCTGGGGCCAACGTCCTGACTTTC.

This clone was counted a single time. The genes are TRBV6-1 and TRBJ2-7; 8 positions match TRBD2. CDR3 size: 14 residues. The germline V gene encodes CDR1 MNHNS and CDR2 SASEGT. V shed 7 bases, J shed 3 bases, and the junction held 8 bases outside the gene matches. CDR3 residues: CASKLSSGSYEQYF. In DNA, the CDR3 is TGTGCCAGCAAACTATCCAGCGGGAGCTACGAGCAGTACTTC.

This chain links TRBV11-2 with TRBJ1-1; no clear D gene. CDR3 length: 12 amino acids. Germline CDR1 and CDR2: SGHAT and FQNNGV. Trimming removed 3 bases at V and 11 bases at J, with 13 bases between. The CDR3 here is CASSFEGGRAFF. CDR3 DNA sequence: TGTGCCAGCAGCTTCGAGGGCGGGAGGGCTTTCTTT.

The CDR3 region is CASSFNRVGTEAFF. The CDR3 nucleotides read TGTGCCAGCAGTTTTAACAGGGTGGGCACTGAAGCTTTCTTT. This chain joins TRBV6-5 and TRBJ1-1; perhaps TRBD1 as D (6 bases). CDR3 length: 14 residues. The germline gives CDR1 MNHEY, CDR2 SVGAGI. Trimming took 4 bases from V and 4 from J, leaving 13 bases between them.

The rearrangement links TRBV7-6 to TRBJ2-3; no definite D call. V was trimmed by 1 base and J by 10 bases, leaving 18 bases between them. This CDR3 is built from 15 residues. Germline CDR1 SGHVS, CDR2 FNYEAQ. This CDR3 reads CASSLEIGPPISQYF. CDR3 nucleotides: TGTGCCAGCAGCTTAGAAATAGGCCCTCCCATCTCGCAGTATTTT.

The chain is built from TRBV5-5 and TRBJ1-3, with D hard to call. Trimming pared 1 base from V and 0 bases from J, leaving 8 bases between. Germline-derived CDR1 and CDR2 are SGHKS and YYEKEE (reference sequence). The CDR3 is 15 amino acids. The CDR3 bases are TGTGCCAGCAGCTTGACGGGAGTCTCTGGAAACACCATATATTTT. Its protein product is CASSLTGVSGNTIYF.

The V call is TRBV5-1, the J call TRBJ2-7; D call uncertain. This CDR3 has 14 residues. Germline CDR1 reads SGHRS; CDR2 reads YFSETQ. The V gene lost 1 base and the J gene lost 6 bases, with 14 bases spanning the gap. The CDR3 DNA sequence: TGCGCCAGCAGCTTGTCTCGAGGAATGGCCGAGCAGTACTTC. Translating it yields CASSLSRGMAEQYF.

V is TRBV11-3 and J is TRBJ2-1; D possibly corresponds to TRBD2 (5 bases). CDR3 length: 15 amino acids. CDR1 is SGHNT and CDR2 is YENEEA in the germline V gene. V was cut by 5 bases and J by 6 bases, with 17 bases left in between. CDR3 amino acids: CASSQSSGRTNEQFF. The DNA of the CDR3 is TGTGCCAGCAGCCAATCTTCGGGGAGAACCAATGAGCAGTTCTTC.

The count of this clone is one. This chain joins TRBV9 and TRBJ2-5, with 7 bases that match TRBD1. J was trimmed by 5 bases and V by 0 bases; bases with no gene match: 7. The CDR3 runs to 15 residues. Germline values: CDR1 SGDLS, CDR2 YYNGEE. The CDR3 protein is CASSVADRVGETQYF. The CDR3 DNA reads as TGTGCCAGCAGCGTAGCTGACAGGGTTGGGGAGACCCAGTACTTC.

The CDR3 DNA sequence: TGTGCCAGCAGCCAAATGCGGGGGTATGGCTACACCTTC. It translates to CASSQMRGYGYTF. J is TRBJ1-2 and V is TRBV28, with a possible D match to TRBD1 (5 bases). Trimming removed 6 bases from V and 5 bases from J, with 13 bases in between. The germline V gene encodes CDR1 MDHEN and CDR2 SYDVKM. CDR3 size: 13 residues.

Written as DNA, the CDR3 is TGCGCCAGCAGCTTACTAGCGGGAGGGCCTCGGGATACGCAGTATTTT. This gives the protein CASSLLAGGPRDTQYF. This chain joins TRBV5-1 and TRBJ2-3; 13 bases align to TRBD2. CDR3 length: 16 residues. Trimming took 2 bases from V and 6 from J; bases not matched to a gene: 6. Per the germline V gene, CDR1 is SGHRS and CDR2 is YFSETQ.

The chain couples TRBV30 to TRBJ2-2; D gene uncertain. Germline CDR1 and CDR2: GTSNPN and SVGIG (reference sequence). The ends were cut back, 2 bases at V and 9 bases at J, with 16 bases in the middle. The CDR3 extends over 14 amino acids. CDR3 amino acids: CAWSSVRLPRELFF. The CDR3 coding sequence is TGTGCCTGGAGTTCCGTCCGGTTGCCCAGGGAGCTGTTTTTT.

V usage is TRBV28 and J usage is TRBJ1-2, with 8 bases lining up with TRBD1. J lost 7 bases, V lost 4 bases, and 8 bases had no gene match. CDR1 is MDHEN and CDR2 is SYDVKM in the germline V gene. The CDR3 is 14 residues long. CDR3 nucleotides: TGTGCCAGCAGTTCCTTCAGGGGGCAGGGTGGCTACACCTTC. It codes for CASSSFRGQGGYTF.

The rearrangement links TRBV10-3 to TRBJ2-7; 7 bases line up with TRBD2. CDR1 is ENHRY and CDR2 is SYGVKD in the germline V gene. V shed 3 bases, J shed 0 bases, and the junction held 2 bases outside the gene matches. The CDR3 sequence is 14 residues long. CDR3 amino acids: CAISEGRGSYEQYF. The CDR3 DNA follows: TGTGCCATCAGTGAAGGGAGGGGCTCCTACGAGCAGTACTTC.

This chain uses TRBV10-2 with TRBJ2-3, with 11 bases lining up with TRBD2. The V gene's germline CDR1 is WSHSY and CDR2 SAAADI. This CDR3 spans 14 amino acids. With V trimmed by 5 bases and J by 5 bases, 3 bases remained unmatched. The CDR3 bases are TGCGCCAGCAGTTCTAGCGGGAGGAGAGATACGCAGTATTTT. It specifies CASSSSGRRDTQYF.

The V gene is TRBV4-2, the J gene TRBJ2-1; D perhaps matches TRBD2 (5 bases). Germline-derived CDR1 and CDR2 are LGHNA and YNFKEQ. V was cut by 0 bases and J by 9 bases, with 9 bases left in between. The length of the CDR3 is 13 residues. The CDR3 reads CASSQDRDGEQFF. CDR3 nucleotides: TGTGCCAGCAGCCAAGACCGGGATGGTGAGCAGTTCTTC.

CDR3 in amino acids: CASSPRAGTYEQYF. CDR3 nucleotides: TGTGCCAGCAGCCCTAGAGCGGGAACATACGAGCAGTACTTC. The chain links TRBV13 to TRBJ2-7; TRBD2 agrees at 7 bases. Trimming took 5 bases from V and 4 from J; bases not matched to a gene: 8. Germline V CDR1 and CDR2: PRHDT, FYEKMQ (reference sequence). This CDR3 region has 14 residues.

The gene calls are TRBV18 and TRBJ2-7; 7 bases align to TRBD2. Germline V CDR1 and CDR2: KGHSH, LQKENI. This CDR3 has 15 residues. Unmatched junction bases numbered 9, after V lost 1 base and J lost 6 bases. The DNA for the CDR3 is TGTGCCAGCTCACCACAGGGTTCGACTAGCCTCGAGCAGTACTTC. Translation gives CASSPQGSTSLEQYF.

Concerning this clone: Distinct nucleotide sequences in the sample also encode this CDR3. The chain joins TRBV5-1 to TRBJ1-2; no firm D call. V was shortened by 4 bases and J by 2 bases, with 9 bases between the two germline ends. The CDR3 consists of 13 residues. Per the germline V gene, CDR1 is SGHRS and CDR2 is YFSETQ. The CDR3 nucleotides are TGCGCCAGCAGCCTAGGACGGAACTATGGCTACACCTTC. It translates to CASSLGRNYGYTF.

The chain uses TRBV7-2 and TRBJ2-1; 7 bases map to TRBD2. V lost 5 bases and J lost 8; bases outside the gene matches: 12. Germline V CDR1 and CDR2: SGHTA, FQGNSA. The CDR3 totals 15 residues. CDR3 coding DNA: TGTGCCAGCAGCGATCCTAGGACTAGTGGCGATGAGCAGTTCTTC. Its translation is CASSDPRTSGDEQFF.

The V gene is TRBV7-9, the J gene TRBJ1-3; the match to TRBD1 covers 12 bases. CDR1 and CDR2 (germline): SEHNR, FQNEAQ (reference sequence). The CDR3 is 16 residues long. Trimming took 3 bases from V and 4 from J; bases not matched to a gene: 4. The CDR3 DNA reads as TGTGCCAGCAGCTTCCGGGACAGGGGGCCCGGAAACACCATATATTTT. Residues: CASSFRDRGPGNTIYF.

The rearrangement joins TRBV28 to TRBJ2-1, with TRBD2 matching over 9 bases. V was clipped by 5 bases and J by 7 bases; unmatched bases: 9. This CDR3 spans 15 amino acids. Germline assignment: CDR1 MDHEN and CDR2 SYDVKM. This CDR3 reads CASSSSGSQLNEQFF. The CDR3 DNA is TGTGCCAGCAGTAGTAGCGGGAGTCAACTTAATGAGCAGTTCTTC.

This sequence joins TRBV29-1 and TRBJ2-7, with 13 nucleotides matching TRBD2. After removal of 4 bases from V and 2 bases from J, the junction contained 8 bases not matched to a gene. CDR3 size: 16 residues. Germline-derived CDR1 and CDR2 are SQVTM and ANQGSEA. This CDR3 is CSVVAWTSGRAYEQYF. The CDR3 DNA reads TGCAGCGTTGTGGCGTGGACTAGCGGGAGAGCCTACGAGCAGTACTTC.

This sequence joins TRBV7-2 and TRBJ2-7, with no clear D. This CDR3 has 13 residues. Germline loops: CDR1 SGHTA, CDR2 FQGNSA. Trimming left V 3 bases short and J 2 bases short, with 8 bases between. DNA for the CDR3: TGTGCCAGCAGCTTGGTGGACCCCTACGAGCAGTACTTC. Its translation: CASSLVDPYEQYF. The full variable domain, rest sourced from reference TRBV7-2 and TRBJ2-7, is GAGVSQSPSNKVTEKGKDVELRCDPISGHTALYWYRQSLGQGLEFLIYFQGNSAPDKSGLPSDRFSAERTGGSVSTLTIQRTQQEDSAVYLCASSLVDPYEQYFGPGTRLTVT.

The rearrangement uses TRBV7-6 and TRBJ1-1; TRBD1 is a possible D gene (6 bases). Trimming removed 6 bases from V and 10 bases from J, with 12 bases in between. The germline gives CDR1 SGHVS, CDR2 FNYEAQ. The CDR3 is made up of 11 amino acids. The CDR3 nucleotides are TGTGCCAGCAGTAACAGGGTACTAGCTTTCTTT. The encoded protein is CASSNRVLAFF.

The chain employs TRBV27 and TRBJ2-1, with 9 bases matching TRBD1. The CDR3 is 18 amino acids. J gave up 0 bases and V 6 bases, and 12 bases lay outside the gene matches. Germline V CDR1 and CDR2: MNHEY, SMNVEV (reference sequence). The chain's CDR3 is CASRTTGGTWSSYNEQFF. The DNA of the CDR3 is TGTGCCAGCAGGACCACAGGGGGCACCTGGAGCTCCTACAATGAGCAGTTCTTC.

This CDR3 is CASSLGTSGTNTDTQYF. In nucleotides, the CDR3 is TGTGCCAGCAGCTTAGGGACTAGCGGGACTAACACAGATACGCAGTATTTT. The J gene is TRBJ2-3, the V gene TRBV11-3; 12 positions agree with TRBD2. Per germline, CDR1 SGHNT and CDR2 YENEEA. V shed 1 base, J shed 2 bases, and the junction held 4 bases outside the gene matches. The CDR3 runs 17 residues.

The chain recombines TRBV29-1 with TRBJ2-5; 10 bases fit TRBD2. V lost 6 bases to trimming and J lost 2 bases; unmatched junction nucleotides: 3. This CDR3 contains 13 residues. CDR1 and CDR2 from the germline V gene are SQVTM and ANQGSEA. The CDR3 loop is CSVLSGGQETQYF. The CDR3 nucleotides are TGCAGCGTCCTTAGCGGGGGGCAAGAGACCCAGTACTTC.

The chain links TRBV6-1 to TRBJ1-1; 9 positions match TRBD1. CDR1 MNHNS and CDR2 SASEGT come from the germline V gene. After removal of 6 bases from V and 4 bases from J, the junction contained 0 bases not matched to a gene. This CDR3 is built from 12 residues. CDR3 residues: CASRDRGTEAFF. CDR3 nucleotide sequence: TGTGCCAGCAGGGACAGGGGCACTGAAGCTTTCTTT.